These 17 T cell receptor beta chains originate from one sample sequenced in a study of PD-L1 blockade in urothelial cancer. The table came from immunoSEQ multiplex PCR; TCRdb's copy has only in-frame clones and leaves some out. The sample lists about 95,000 clones; 90% were seen once. As for time point: pretreatment peripheral blood. Material: PBMCs, obtained around atezolizumab (anti-PD-L1) treatment. These TCRs come from a man between 60 and 75 years old with urothelial cancer.

Only one count was recorded for this clone. This sequence joins TRBV6-6 and TRBJ2-7, with 8 bases identical to TRBD1. This CDR3 is 15 amino acids long. From germline, CDR1 is MNHNY and CDR2 SVGAGI (reference sequence). J was trimmed by 3 bases and V by 5 bases; bases with no gene match: 9. The CDR3 DNA follows: TGTGCCAGCAGTAGTTCCGGGACAGGTTTCTACGAGCAGTACTTC. Translation gives CASSSSGTGFYEQYF.

The genes are TRBV2 and TRBJ1-5; 12 bases are shared with TRBD1. V shed 6 bases, J shed 4 bases, and the junction held 4 bases outside the gene matches. Per germline, CDR1 SNHLY and CDR2 FYNNEI. CDR3 length equals 15 residues. Written as DNA, the CDR3 is TGTGCCAGCAGCGGGACAGGGGGCCCAAATCAGCCCCAGCATTTT. Translated, it gives CASSGTGGPNQPQHF.

This clone was observed a single time. The chain employs TRBV7-8 and TRBJ2-1; tentative D call: TRBD2 (6 bases). V lost 2 bases, J lost 4 bases, and 9 bases lay in between. This CDR3 has 14 amino acids. Germline lookup yields CDR1 SGHVS and CDR2 FQNEAQ. The CDR3: CASSLRDFYNEQFF. The CDR3 coding sequence is TGTGCCAGCAGCTTAAGGGACTTTTACAATGAGCAGTTCTTC.

This clone was counted a single time. V usage is TRBV2 and J usage is TRBJ1-2; the match to TRBD1 covers 10 bases. The CDR3 runs to 14 residues. V shed 4 bases, J shed 8 bases, and the junction held 7 bases outside the gene matches. Germline values: CDR1 SNHLY, CDR2 FYNNEI. The CDR3 spells CASSGVRTGGGYTF. Written as DNA, the CDR3 is TGTGCCAGCAGTGGCGTCAGGACAGGGGGAGGCTACACCTTC.

In its sample, this clone was seen once. This rearrangement joins TRBV6-6 to TRBJ1-3; the D gene is possibly TRBD1 (6 bases). The CDR3 totals 14 residues. Germline-derived CDR1 and CDR2 are MNHNY and SVGAGI (reference sequence). Deletions cut 7 bases from V and 4 bases from J, with 14 bases between. CDR3 amino acids: CASIPAQGGNTIYF. The CDR3, as DNA: TGTGCCAGCATCCCCGCTCAGGGGGGAAACACCATATATTTT.

The chain couples TRBV19 to TRBJ1-4, with TRBD1 matching 9 bases. This CDR3 spans 13 amino acids. Germline CDR1 and CDR2: LNHDA and SQIVND (reference sequence). Trimming at V came to 5 bases and at J to 6 bases, leaving 1 base not matched to a gene. In DNA, the CDR3 is TGTGCCAGTAGTGACAGGGGGGATGAAAAACTGTTTTTT. Protein: CASSDRGDEKLFF.

CDR3 coding DNA: TGTGCCAGCAGCTTAGGCCCCGGGGTTCCCCTCCACTTT. Translation gives CASSLGPGVPLHF. This chain connects TRBV11-2 to TRBJ1-6, with D unresolved. The CDR3 is 13 amino acids. Trimming removed 1 base at V and 13 bases at J, with 11 bases between. Germline V gives CDR1 SGHAT, CDR2 FQNNGV.

The chain carries TRBV6-6 and TRBJ1-2, with D unresolved. Between the trimmed V and J ends, which lost 6 bases and 5 bases, there was a span of 13 bases. The CDR3 contains 13 residues. Germline V gene data show CDR1 as MNHNY and CDR2 as SVGAGI (reference sequence). The CDR3 loop is CASRRGKEYGYTF. DNA for the CDR3: TGTGCCAGCAGGAGAGGGAAAGAGTATGGCTACACCTTC.

This clone was counted a few times. This chain connects TRBV4-1 to TRBJ2-3; D may be TRBD2 (6 bases). With 0 bases removed from V and 4 bases from J, the gap between germline ends came to 14 bases. The CDR3 length is 16 residues. CDR1 is MGHRA and CDR2 is YSYEKL in the germline V gene. The CDR3 loop is CASSQDWGEAADTQYF. The CDR3 region has the DNA TGCGCCAGCAGCCAAGATTGGGGGGAGGCGGCAGATACGCAGTATTTT.

The chain combines TRBV6-1 with TRBJ1-5, with D perhaps TRBD1 (5 bases). The V and J ends lost 4 bases and 0 bases respectively, with 13 bases between them. The germline V gene encodes CDR1 MNHNS and CDR2 SASEGT. The CDR3 covers 16 residues. The CDR3 DNA follows: TGTGCCAGCAGTGTCCCCTGGGGGGTTAGCAATCAGCCCCAGCATTTT. Translation: CASSVPWGVSNQPQHF.

This rearrangement joins TRBV4-3 to TRBJ2-5; 9 bases are a match to TRBD1. Losses at the gene ends were 0 bases for V and 3 bases for J; bases not matched to a gene: 2. CDR3 size: 15 residues. Germline V gives CDR1 LGHNA, CDR2 YSLEER. CDR3 nucleotides: TGCGCCAGCAGCCAAGATAGGACAGGGGAAGAGACCCAGTACTTC. Protein product: CASSQDRTGEETQYF.

This rearrangement joins TRBV21-1 to TRBJ2-7; TRBD2, the table's D call, lacks a check against the DNA. TRBV21-1 is noted as a pseudogene. The CDR3 totals 16 residues. The CDR3 protein is CASSPPGSEHGIEQYF. The CDR3 DNA follows: TGTGCCAGCAGCCCCCCGGGGTCCGAGCACGGGATCGAGCAGTACTTC.

The chain recombines TRBV4-2 with TRBJ2-7, with D perhaps matching TRBD1 (5 bases). The germline V and J ends were trimmed by 0 bases and 2 bases, with 8 bases remaining between them. Germline V gene data show CDR1 as LGHNA and CDR2 as YNFKEQ. The CDR3 is made up of 14 amino acids. The DNA for the CDR3 is TGTGCCAGCAGCCAAGATCAGGGTCCCTACGAGCAGTACTTC. It codes for CASSQDQGPYEQYF.

The CDR3 sequence is CASSWRSGGAGEQFF. Here the CDR3 DNA reads TGTGCCAGCAGCTGGCGTAGCGGGGGGGCCGGTGAGCAGTTCTTC. J is TRBJ2-1 and V is TRBV7-2; 11 nucleotides agree with TRBD2. Germline-derived CDR1 and CDR2 are SGHTA and FQGNSA. This CDR3 region has 15 residues. J was trimmed by 9 bases and V by 4 bases; bases with no gene match: 8.

The genes are TRBV19 and TRBJ1-6; TRBD1 matches at 8 bases. The V gene's germline CDR1 is LNHDA and CDR2 SQIVND (reference sequence). There are 15 residues in the CDR3. V gave up 5 bases and J gave up 9 bases; unmatched junction bases: 9. The CDR3 sequence is CASSPLGQGGSPLHF. The CDR3 bases are TGTGCCAGTAGTCCCCTCGGACAGGGCGGTTCACCCCTCCACTTT.

The chain employs TRBV27 and TRBJ2-6; D unresolved. Germline CDR1 is MNHEY and CDR2 is SMNVEV (reference sequence). The CDR3 covers 15 residues. V shed 6 bases and J shed 0 bases, with 9 bases lying between them. The CDR3 bases are TGTGCCAGCAGCTACGCGCTCTCTGGGGCCAACGTCCTGACTTTC. Its translation: CASSYALSGANVLTF.

DNA of the CDR3: TGTGCCAGCAGCCCCGGACAGGGAGGTTACAATGAGCAGTTCTTC. It is translated as CASSPGQGGYNEQFF. This chain links TRBV7-7 with TRBJ2-1; 8 bases line up with TRBD1. From germline, CDR1 is SSHAT and CDR2 FNYEAQ (reference sequence). Unmatched junction bases numbered 7, after V lost 5 bases and J lost 4 bases. CDR3 length equals 15 residues.